This passage covers 7 T cell receptor beta chains from one sample sequenced in a study of Ad26.COV2.S vaccination and SARS-CoV-2 variants. Specified treatment: some 19 received Ad26.COV2.S at low or high dose, single or two shots; 5 received placebo; per-sample allocation not given. The samples date from day 63 after the first vaccine or placebo injection. Profiled with immunoSEQ multiplex PCR; TCRdb holds only in-frame clones, not every one. The sample contains about 410,000 clones, around 85% of which appear only once. Sequenced here: peripheral blood, sampled in a trial of Ad26.COV2.S vaccine versus placebo. The origin of the receptors is a person aged 18-60 years who received the Ad26.COV2.S COVID-19 vaccine or a placebo.

The chain recombines TRBV7-9 with TRBJ1-1; D not resolved. Trimming removed 3 bases at V and 0 bases at J, with 5 bases between. The germline gives CDR1 SEHNR, CDR2 FQNEAQ (reference sequence). CDR3 length equals 13 residues. The CDR3 loop reads CASSFEMNTEAFF. CDR3 nucleotide sequence: TGTGCCAGCAGCTTCGAGATGAACACTGAAGCTTTCTTT.

This clone came up once. V gene TRBV4-1 combines with J gene TRBJ1-1; 7 positions match TRBD1. CDR3 length: 15 amino acids. CDR1 is MGHRA, CDR2 YSYEKL, per germline. Unmatched junction bases numbered 10, after V lost 1 base and J lost 8 bases. CDR3 in amino acids: CASSQAPGQLIEAFF. CDR3 DNA sequence: TGCGCCAGCAGCCAAGCTCCGGGACAGTTAATCGAAGCTTTCTTT.

The chain has TRBV7-9 and TRBJ2-7; D not resolved. Deletions cut 5 bases from V and 6 bases from J, with 11 bases between. CDR3 length: 12 amino acids. Germline-derived CDR1 and CDR2 are SEHNR and FQNEAQ (reference sequence). The CDR3 sequence is CASSPTLREQYF. In DNA form, the CDR3 reads TGTGCCAGCAGCCCGACCTTACGCGAGCAGTACTTC.

V and J are TRBV27 and TRBJ1-2; 9 nucleotides line up with TRBD1. The CDR3 totals 16 residues. V shed 3 bases and J 3 bases; nucleotides not matched to a gene: 8. In germline, CDR1 is MNHEY, CDR2 SMNVEV (reference sequence). In DNA, the CDR3 is TGTGCCAGCAGTTTCCTCGGACAGGGGACCCACTATGGCTACACCTTC. Encoded protein: CASSFLGQGTHYGYTF.

The CDR3 reads CASSPYTVGSGNTIYF. The CDR3 DNA is TGTGCCAGCAGCCCATACACCGTCGGCTCTGGAAACACCATATATTTT. The V gene is TRBV7-9, the J gene TRBJ1-3; D remains ambiguous. Germline CDR1 is SEHNR and CDR2 is FQNEAQ (reference sequence). CDR3 size: 16 residues. Trimming pared 5 bases from V and 0 bases from J, leaving 14 bases between. Combining the CDR3 with reference TRBV7-9 and TRBJ1-3 gives the whole variable domain DTGVSQNPRHKITKRGQNVTFRCDPISEHNRLYWYRQTLGQGPEFLTYFQNEAQLEKSRLLSDRFSAERPKGSFSTLEIQRTEQGDSAMYLCASSPYTVGSGNTIYFGEGSWLTVV.

The chain combines TRBV7-8 with TRBJ1-1; D is unclear. Germline V gives CDR1 SGHVS, CDR2 FQNEAQ. The CDR3 loop spans 14 amino acids. Trimming cost V 7 bases and J 6 bases, with 18 bases left between them. This CDR3 reads CASTLNPRSSEAFF. The DNA of the CDR3 is TGTGCCAGCACCCTAAACCCTCGGTCGTCTGAAGCTTTCTTT.

V is TRBV12-5 and J is TRBJ2-7; TRBD1 aligns across 7 bases. The CDR3 is 12 amino acids. Germline CDR1 LGHNT, CDR2 FRNRAP. With V trimmed by 8 bases and J by 5 bases, 6 bases remained unmatched. CDR3 DNA: TGTGCTAGTAAACGACAGGGCAACGAGCAGTACTTC. Amino acids: CASKRQGNEQYF.